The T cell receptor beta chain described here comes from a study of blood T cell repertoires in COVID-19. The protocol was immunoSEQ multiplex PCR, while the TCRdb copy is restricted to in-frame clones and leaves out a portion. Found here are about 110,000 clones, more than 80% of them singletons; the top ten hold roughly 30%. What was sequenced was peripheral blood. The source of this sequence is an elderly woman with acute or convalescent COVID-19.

CDR3 in amino acids: CASSSYPTGQYNEQFF. DNA for the CDR3: TGCGCCAGCAGCTCGTACCCGACAGGGCAATACAATGAGCAGTTCTTC. V is TRBV5-1 and J is TRBJ2-1; 7 positions agree with TRBD1. Germline CDR1 and CDR2: SGHRS and YFSETQ. The V and J ends lost 3 bases and 4 bases, in that order; junction bases with no gene match: 10. This CDR3 region has 16 residues. Complete variable domain (other parts from reference TRBV5-1 and TRBJ2-1): KAGVTQTPRYLIKTRGQQVTLSCSPISGHRSVSWYQQTPGQGLQFLFEYFSETQRNKGNFPGRFSGRQFSNSRSEMNVSTLELGDSALYLCASSSYPTGQYNEQFFGPGTRLTVL.